What follows are 27 T cell receptor beta chains derived from one specimen sequenced in a study of blood T cell repertoires in COVID-19. Repertoires were generated with immunoSEQ multiplex PCR, while TCRdb's copy carries only in-frame clones and drops some. The sample lists 15,000 to 20,000 clones, 86% seen once, with about a sixth in the top ten. The specimen was peripheral blood. These receptors originate from an older man with acute or convalescent COVID-19.

This rearrangement joins TRBV12-3 or TRBV12-4 to TRBJ1-1; D call uncertain. The germline V and J ends were trimmed by 5 bases and 2 bases, with 9 bases remaining between them. The CDR3 has 13 amino acids. CDR3 sequence (DNA): TGTGCCAGCAGTCGGACGGGAAACACTGAAGCTTTCTTT. Translating gives CASSRTGNTEAFF.

As for this clone: The junction departs from the called germline gene at one end, perhaps through a read error. The V and J genes are TRBV6-6 and TRBJ1-2; possibly TRBD1 for D (5 bases). The germline gives CDR1 MNHNY, CDR2 SVGAGI (reference sequence). The CDR3 contains 14 residues. In nucleotides, the CDR3 is TGTGCCAGCAGCCTCGAGCAGGGTAACGATGGCTACACCTTC. It is translated as CASSLEQGNDGYTF.

V gene TRBV27 combines with J gene TRBJ2-7, with D perhaps TRBD2 (6 bases). This CDR3 is 15 amino acids long. The V end lost 5 bases, the J end lost 0 bases, and 14 bases lay between the germline ends. Germline loops: CDR1 MNHEY, CDR2 SMNVEV (reference sequence). The CDR3 reads CASSTRDFSSYEQYF. In DNA form, the CDR3 reads TGTGCCAGCAGTACCCGGGACTTCAGCTCCTACGAGCAGTACTTC.

The rearrangement joins TRBV9 to TRBJ2-2, with D possibly being TRBD1 (6 bases). Trimming took off 0 bases at V and 7 bases at J, with 13 bases between the two ends. The germline CDR1 and CDR2 sequences are SGDLS and YYNGEE. The CDR3 runs 15 residues. The CDR3 nucleotides are TGTGCCAGCAGCGTAGTCGGTCAGGGGCACGGGGAGCTGTTTTTT. Protein product: CASSVVGQGHGELFF.

The gene calls are TRBV5-4 and TRBJ2-2; D is perhaps TRBD2 (5 bases). This CDR3 is 18 amino acids long. Germline V lookup: CDR1 SGHNT, CDR2 YYREEE (reference sequence). Trimming cost V 0 bases and J 0 bases, with 15 bases left between them. CDR3 DNA sequence: TGTGCCAGCAGCTTGGTTACGGCTAGCAAAACGAACACCGGGGAGCTGTTTTTT. Translated, it gives CASSLVTASKTNTGELFF.

The chain uses TRBV19 and TRBJ1-2, with TRBD1 matching 11 bases. The V gene end was trimmed by 8 bases and the J gene end by 3 bases; junction bases not matched to a gene: 2. CDR1 LNHDA and CDR2 SQIVND come from the germline V gene (reference sequence). This CDR3 region has 13 residues. In DNA, the CDR3 is TGTGCCAGTTCGGGACAGGGGGACTATGGCTACACCTTC. It yields the protein CASSGQGDYGYTF.

This clone was counted once. CDR3 sequence reads: CASSLARGVRYNSPLHF. In DNA form, the CDR3 reads TGTGCCAGCAGCTTAGCACGGGGGGTGAGATATAATTCACCCCTCCACTTT. The chain joins TRBV7-8 to TRBJ1-6, with D maybe TRBD1 (5 bases). CDR3 length equals 17 residues. The ends were cut back, 0 bases at V and 4 bases at J, with 13 bases in the middle. The germline CDR1 and CDR2 sequences are SGHVS and FQNEAQ.

The chain couples TRBV7-9 to TRBJ1-1; D perhaps matches TRBD1 (6 bases). The germline CDR1 and CDR2 sequences are SEHNR and FQNEAQ (reference sequence). The length of the CDR3 is 14 residues. V was shortened by 0 bases and J by 5 bases, with 10 bases between the two germline ends. CDR3 DNA: TGTGCCAGCAGCTTAGCCGGGGGGCATACTGAAGCTTTCTTT. Amino acids: CASSLAGGHTEAFF.

The chain carries TRBV14 and TRBJ1-3; D is unresolved. V lost 3 bases, J lost 0 bases, and 21 bases lay in between. Germline values: CDR1 SGHDN, CDR2 FVKESK. This CDR3 comprises 19 residues. The CDR3 nucleotides read TGTGCCAGCAGCCATTCCGGGGTCGGATCCGCCATCTCTGGAAACACCATATATTTT. Amino acids: CASSHSGVGSAISGNTIYF.

V and J are TRBV11-3 and TRBJ2-3; 9 bases fit TRBD2. There are 14 residues in the CDR3. Trimming took 3 bases from V and 3 from J; bases not matched to a gene: 1. The germline gives CDR1 SGHNT, CDR2 YENEEA. The CDR3 sequence: CASSLTSGTDTQYF. The CDR3 DNA reads TGTGCCAGCAGCTTGACTAGCGGAACAGATACGCAGTATTTT.

V gene TRBV9 combines with J gene TRBJ1-4, with D perhaps matching TRBD1 (5 bases). This CDR3 has 16 amino acids. The germline V and J ends were trimmed by 4 bases and 7 bases, with 20 bases remaining between them. CDR1 is SGDLS, CDR2 YYNGEE, per germline. The CDR3, as DNA: TGTGCCAGCAGCCCCGCTCAGGGAGGCGGGAGTGAAAAACTGTTTTTT. Encoded protein: CASSPAQGGGSEKLFF.

This chain joins TRBV7-9 and TRBJ2-7; TRBD2 agrees at 9 bases. With V trimmed by 7 bases and J by 4 bases, 17 bases remained unmatched. The CDR3 covers 17 residues. Per the germline V gene, CDR1 is SEHNR and CDR2 is FQNEAQ (reference sequence). The CDR3, as DNA: TGTGCCAGCACCAACCCTCGGGCTAGCGGGAAAGGATACGAGCAGTACTTC. Amino acid sequence: CASTNPRASGKGYEQYF.

In its sample, this clone was seen a few times. The chain employs TRBV28 and TRBJ1-1; D is perhaps TRBD1 (6 bases). V was clipped by 3 bases and J by 0 bases, with 11 bases between them. The CDR3 has 15 residues. In germline, CDR1 is MDHEN, CDR2 SYDVKM. CDR3 DNA sequence: TGTGCCAGCAGTTTTGGCGGACAGATGAACACTGAAGCTTTCTTT. Its protein is CASSFGGQMNTEAFF.

J is TRBJ2-3 and V is TRBV10-3, with TRBD2 as a possible D gene (6 bases). Deletions cut 7 bases from V and 0 bases from J, with 8 bases between. Germline lookup yields CDR1 ENHRY and CDR2 SYGVKD. This CDR3 spans 13 amino acids. The DNA for the CDR3 is TGTGCCATCACTAGCGATAGCACAGATACGCAGTATTTT. It translates to CAITSDSTDTQYF.

V and J are TRBV29-1 and TRBJ2-1, with TRBD2 matching 7 bases. CDR1 is SQVTM, CDR2 ANQGSEA, per germline. V gave up 3 bases and J gave up 5 bases; unmatched junction bases: 1. The CDR3 sequence is 12 residues long. The CDR3 here is CSVDAGDNEQFF. The CDR3 region has the DNA TGCAGCGTTGATGCGGGAGACAATGAGCAGTTCTTC.

This rearrangement joins TRBV5-4 to TRBJ1-2; 9 bases fit TRBD1. The CDR3 consists of 16 residues. The germline gives CDR1 SGHNT, CDR2 YYREEE (reference sequence). With V trimmed by 3 bases and J by 7 bases, 13 bases remained unmatched. The CDR3 sequence is CASSSFIGTGYSGYTF. As DNA, the CDR3 is TGTGCCAGCAGCTCTTTTATCGGGACAGGGTATAGTGGCTACACCTTC. The full variable domain, rest sourced from reference TRBV5-4 and TRBJ1-2, is ETGVTQSPTHLIKTRGQQVTLRCSSQSGHNTVSWYQQALGQGPQFIFQYYREEENGRGNFPPRFSGLQFPNYSSELNVNALELDDSALYLCASSSFIGTGYSGYTFGSGTRLTVV.

This sequence joins TRBV25-1 and TRBJ2-7; 9 bases fit TRBD1. The CDR3 extends over 17 amino acids. CDR1 and CDR2 (germline): MGHDK, SYGVNS. V shed 1 base, J shed 4 bases, and the junction held 11 bases outside the gene matches. The CDR3 region is CASSEWEGTGYGYEQYF. CDR3 DNA sequence: TGTGCCAGCAGTGAATGGGAGGGGACAGGGTATGGGTACGAGCAGTACTTC.

V usage is TRBV19 and J usage is TRBJ2-5; 7 bases agree with TRBD1. Germline V gene lookup returns CDR1 LNHDA and CDR2 SQIVND (reference sequence). CDR3 length equals 15 residues. J lost 1 base, V lost 4 bases, and 6 bases had no gene match. DNA of the CDR3: TGTGCCAGTAGTAAGGGACAGAGCCCCCAAGAGACCCAGTACTTC. Translating gives CASSKGQSPQETQYF. The whole variable domain, filled in from reference TRBV19 and TRBJ2-5, reads DGGITQSPKYLFRKEGQNVTLSCEQNLNHDAMYWYRQDPGQGLRLIYYSQIVNDFQKGDIAEGYSVSREKKESFPLTVTSAQKNPTAFYLCASSKGQSPQETQYFGPGTRLLVL.

The V call is TRBV3-1 (or the pseudogene TRBV3-2), the J call TRBJ2-5; TRBD1 might be the D (5 bases). CDR3 length: 15 residues. Germline V gene lookup returns CDR1 LGHDT and CDR2 YNNKEL (reference sequence). The V gene lost 1 base and the J gene lost 5 bases, with 14 bases spanning the gap. The CDR3 spells CASSQGVTVLETQYF. CDR3 coding DNA: TGTGCCAGCAGCCAAGGTGTGACAGTGTTGGAGACCCAGTACTTC.

V usage is TRBV18 and J usage is TRBJ2-7; 10 bases are shared with TRBD1. This CDR3 region has 16 residues. Germline CDR1 reads KGHSH; CDR2 reads LQKENI. With 4 bases clipped from V and 7 bases from J, the junction kept 13 bases outside the gene matches. CDR3 amino acids: CASSQDRGSILQEQYF. The CDR3 nucleotides read TGTGCCAGCTCACAGGACAGGGGGTCTATTCTACAGGAGCAGTACTTC.

The rearrangement joins TRBV14 to TRBJ2-7, with 7 bases that match TRBD2. The CDR3 length is 14 residues. CDR1 is SGHDN, CDR2 FVKESK, per germline. V lost 7 bases and J lost 6; bases outside the gene matches: 12. In DNA, the CDR3 is TGTGCCAGCAACAAAGCGGGACTGGGAGGCGAGCAGTACTTC. This codes for CASNKAGLGGEQYF.

The chain combines TRBV9 with TRBJ1-1; 7 bases are a match to TRBD1. The CDR3 consists of 13 residues. With V trimmed by 4 bases and J by 5 bases, 5 bases remained unmatched. Germline assignment: CDR1 SGDLS and CDR2 YYNGEE. The CDR3 DNA is TGTGCCAGCAGCCAAGTGACAGGGACTGAAGCTTTCTTT. Amino acid sequence: CASSQVTGTEAFF.

The rearrangement joins TRBV7-2 to TRBJ2-7, with TRBD2 identical over 7 bases. Trimming cost V 2 bases and J 5 bases; bases outside gene matches: 9. Germline CDR1 SGHTA, CDR2 FQGNSA. The CDR3 spans 15 residues. CDR3 DNA: TGTGCCAGCAGCTTAAGTACGGGAGGAATTCACGAGCAGTACTTC. It yields the protein CASSLSTGGIHEQYF.

The rearrangement joins TRBV4-2 to TRBJ2-5; a possible D gene is TRBD2 (5 bases). The CDR3 consists of 14 residues. V was shortened by 4 bases and J by 5 bases, with 14 bases between the two germline ends. Germline loops: CDR1 LGHNA, CDR2 YNFKEQ. The DNA for the CDR3 is TGTGCCAGCAGCCCCTCAGGACCGGGGGAGACCCAGTACTTC. Its protein product is CASSPSGPGETQYF.

V usage is TRBV6-5 and J usage is TRBJ1-1, with D tentatively TRBD1 (6 bases). Trimming left V 5 bases short and J 2 bases short, with 15 bases between. Looked up from germline, CDR1 is MNHEY and CDR2 is SVGAGI. The CDR3 contains 15 residues. CDR3 bases: TGTGCCAGCAGTCACAATTTGGACAGAAACACTGAAGCTTTCTTT. It yields the protein CASSHNLDRNTEAFF.

V gene TRBV18 combines with J gene TRBJ2-1, with TRBD1 identical over 10 bases. V dropped 3 bases and J dropped 7; count of bases not matched to a gene: 3. The CDR3 contains 14 residues. Germline V gives CDR1 KGHSH, CDR2 LQKENI. CDR3 loop: CASSPGTGANEQFF. The CDR3 bases are TGTGCCAGCTCACCCGGGACAGGGGCGAATGAGCAGTTCTTC.

The gene calls are TRBV13 and TRBJ1-6, with a tentative D call TRBD1 (5 bases). The length of the CDR3 is 13 residues. Trimming removed 7 bases at V and 7 bases at J, with 11 bases between. Germline values: CDR1 PRHDT, CDR2 FYEKMQ (reference sequence). CDR3 amino acids: CASTTGGNSPLHF. The CDR3 nucleotides are TGTGCCAGCACCACCGGGGGAAATTCACCCCTCCACTTT. Supplemented by reference TRBV13 and TRBJ1-6, the full variable domain reads AAGVIQSPRHLIKEKRETATLKCYPIPRHDTVYWYQQGPGQDPQFLISFYEKMQSDKGSIPDRFSAQQFSDYHSELNMSSLELGDSALYFCASTTGGNSPLHFGNGTRLTVT.